What follows describes a single T cell receptor (beta chain). Repertoires were generated with immunoSEQ multiplex PCR, while TCRdb's copy carries only in-frame clones and drops some. The sample lists hundreds of thousands of clones; 70% were seen once. The record originates from a study of cytotoxic CD8 clonotypes in ibrutinib-treated CLL. Trimming cost V 4 bases and J 7 bases, with 15 bases left between them. Germline V CDR1 and CDR2: SGHNT, YYREEE (reference sequence). The CDR3 totals 13 residues. V and J are TRBV5-4 and TRBJ2-7, with D possibly matching TRBD2 (5 bases). The sequencing used PBMCs, collected after 24 months of ibrutinib treatment. This TCR was sampled from a human donor with chronic lymphocytic leukemia. The CDR3 spells CASSPSPTSEQYF. In nucleotides, the CDR3 is TGTGCCAGCAGCCCTAGCCCGACGTCGGAGCAGTACTTC.